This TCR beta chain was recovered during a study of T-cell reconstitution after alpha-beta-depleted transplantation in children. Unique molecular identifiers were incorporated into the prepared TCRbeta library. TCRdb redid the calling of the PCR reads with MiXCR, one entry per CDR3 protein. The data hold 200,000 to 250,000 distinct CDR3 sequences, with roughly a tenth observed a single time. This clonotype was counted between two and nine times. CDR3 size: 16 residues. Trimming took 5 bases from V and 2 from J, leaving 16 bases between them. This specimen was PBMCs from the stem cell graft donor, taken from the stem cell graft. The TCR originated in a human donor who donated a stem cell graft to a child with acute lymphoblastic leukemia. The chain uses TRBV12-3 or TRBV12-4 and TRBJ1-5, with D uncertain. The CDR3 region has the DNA TGTGCCAGCAGTCCTTTTAAGGCGGAAGGCAATCAGCCCCAGCATTTT. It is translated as CASSPFKAEGNQPQHF.